This T cell receptor (beta chain) was recovered during a study of T cell responses to AZD1222 COVID-19 vaccine. Study-wide findings and caveats: Regions 160-218 and 743-854 dominated among vaccine-associated CD4 TCRs spanning spike.

The length of the CDR3 is 14 residues. J lost 1 base, V lost 11 bases, and 3 bases had no gene match. Germline CDR1 reads WSHSY; CDR2 reads SAAADI. A word on this clone: The target antigen is unknown.

Profiling relied on immunoSEQ multiplex PCR, and the TCRdb table lists in-frame clones only, not all of them. The repertoire holds about 120,000 clones, with around 90% as singletons. The V gene is TRBV10-2, the J gene TRBJ2-7; 15 bases are shared with TRBD2. The sequencing here drew on peripheral blood, taken 28 days after the second AZD1222 dose. The source is an adult who received the AZD1222 COVID-19 vaccine. DNA of the CDR3: TGCGCCGCAGGGACTAGCGGGAGGTCCTACGAGCAGTACTTC. Translated: CAAGTSGRSYEQYF.